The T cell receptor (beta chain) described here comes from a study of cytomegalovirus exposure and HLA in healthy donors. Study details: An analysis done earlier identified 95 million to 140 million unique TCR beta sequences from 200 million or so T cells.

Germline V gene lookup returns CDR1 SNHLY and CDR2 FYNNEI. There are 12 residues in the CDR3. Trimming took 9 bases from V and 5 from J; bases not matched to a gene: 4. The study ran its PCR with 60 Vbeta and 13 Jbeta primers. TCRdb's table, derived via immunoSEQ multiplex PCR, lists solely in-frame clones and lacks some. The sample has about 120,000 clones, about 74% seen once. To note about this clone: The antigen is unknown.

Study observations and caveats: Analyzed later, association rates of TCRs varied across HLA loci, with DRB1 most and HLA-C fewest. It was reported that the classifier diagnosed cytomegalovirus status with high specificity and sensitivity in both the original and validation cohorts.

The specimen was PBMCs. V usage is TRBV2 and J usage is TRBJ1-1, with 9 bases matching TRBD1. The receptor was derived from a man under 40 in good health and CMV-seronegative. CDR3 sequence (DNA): TGTGCCAGGGGACAGGGTAATACTGAAGCTTTCTTT. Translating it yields CARGQGNTEAFF.